This passage covers 2 T cell receptor beta chains from one sample sequenced in a study of cytomegalovirus exposure and HLA in healthy donors. PCR employed 60 Vbeta and 13 Jbeta primers. Libraries were prepared by immunoSEQ multiplex PCR; TCRdb keeps only in-frame clonotypes and omits some of them. The data contain fewer than 200,000 clones, roughly four fifths of them singletons. Sequenced material: PBMCs. The origin of the receptors is a woman aged 25 to 39 in good health and CMV-seronegative.

V is TRBV6-5 and J is TRBJ2-3, with D tentatively TRBD2 (6 bases). The CDR3 is made up of 15 amino acids. Germline-derived CDR1 and CDR2 are MNHEY and SVGAGI. V lost 9 bases, J lost 1 base, and 17 bases lay in between. The CDR3 loop is CASLGGKGGTDTQYF. CDR3 bases: TGTGCCAGTCTTGGCGGGAAAGGGGGCACAGATACGCAGTATTTT.

The rearrangement uses TRBV28 and TRBJ1-4; D is uncertain. In germline, CDR1 is MDHEN, CDR2 SYDVKM. Deletions cut 8 bases from V and 7 bases from J, with 8 bases between. The CDR3 runs 11 residues. In nucleotides, the CDR3 is TGTGCCAGCGACTCGGGTGAAAAACTGTTTTTT. This sequence encodes CASDSGEKLFF.